Sequencing of this T cell receptor beta chain was carried out in a study of blood T cell repertoires in COVID-19. Study in general: Some COVID-19 samples were acute and others convalescent; all came from the United States, Italy and Spain.

Germline lookup yields CDR1 SGDLS and CDR2 YYNGEE. The CDR3 loop spans 15 amino acids. After removal of 3 bases from V and 5 bases from J, the junction contained 3 bases not matched to a gene. Here immunoSEQ multiplex PCR was the method, and the copy in TCRdb shows in-frame clones only, minus some. The sample has about 370,000 clones; about 89% are singletons. This chain joins TRBV9 and TRBJ2-3; 13 bases are a match to TRBD2. The specimen sequenced was peripheral blood. The TCR originated in a woman in her twenties or thirties with COVID-19, enrolled during active disease. DNA of the CDR3: TGTGCCAGCAGCGCTAGGACTAGCGGGAGAGATACGCAGTATTTT. Its protein is CASSARTSGRDTQYF.